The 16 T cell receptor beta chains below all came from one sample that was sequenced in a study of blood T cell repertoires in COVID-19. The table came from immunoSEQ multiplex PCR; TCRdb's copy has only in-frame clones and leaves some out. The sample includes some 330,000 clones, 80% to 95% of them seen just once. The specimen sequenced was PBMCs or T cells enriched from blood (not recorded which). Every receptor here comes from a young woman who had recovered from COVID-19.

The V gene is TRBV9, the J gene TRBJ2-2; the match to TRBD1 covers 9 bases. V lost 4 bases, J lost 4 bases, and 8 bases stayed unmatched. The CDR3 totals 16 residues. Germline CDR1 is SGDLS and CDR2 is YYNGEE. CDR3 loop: CASSPHPDRGTGELFF. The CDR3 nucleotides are TGTGCCAGCAGCCCCCACCCGGACAGGGGCACCGGGGAGCTGTTTTTT.

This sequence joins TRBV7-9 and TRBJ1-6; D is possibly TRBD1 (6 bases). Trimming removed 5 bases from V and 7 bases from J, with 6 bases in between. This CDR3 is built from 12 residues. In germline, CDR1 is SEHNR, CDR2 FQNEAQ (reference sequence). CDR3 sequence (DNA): TGTGCCAGCAGCCAGGGGAATTCACCCCTCCACTTT. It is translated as CASSQGNSPLHF.

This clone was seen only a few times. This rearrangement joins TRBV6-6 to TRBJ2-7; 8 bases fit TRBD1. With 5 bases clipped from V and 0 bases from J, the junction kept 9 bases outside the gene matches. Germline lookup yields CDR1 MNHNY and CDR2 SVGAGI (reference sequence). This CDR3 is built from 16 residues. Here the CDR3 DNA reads TGTGCCAGCAGTCGAACCGGGACAGGTTTCTCCTACGAGCAGTACTTC. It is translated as CASSRTGTGFSYEQYF.

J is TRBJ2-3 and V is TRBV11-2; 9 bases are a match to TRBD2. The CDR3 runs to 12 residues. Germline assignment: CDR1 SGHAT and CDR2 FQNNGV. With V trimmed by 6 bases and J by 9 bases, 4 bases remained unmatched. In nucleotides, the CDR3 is TGTGCCAGCAGGTTTAGCGGGGGAACGCAGTATTTT. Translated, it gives CASRFSGGTQYF.

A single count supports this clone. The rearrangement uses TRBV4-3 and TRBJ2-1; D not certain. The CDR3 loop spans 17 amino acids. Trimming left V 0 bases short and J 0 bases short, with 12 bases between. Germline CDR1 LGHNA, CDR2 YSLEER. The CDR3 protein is CASSQDPSASSYNEQFF. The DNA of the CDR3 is TGCGCCAGCAGCCAAGACCCCAGCGCGAGCTCCTACAATGAGCAGTTCTTC.

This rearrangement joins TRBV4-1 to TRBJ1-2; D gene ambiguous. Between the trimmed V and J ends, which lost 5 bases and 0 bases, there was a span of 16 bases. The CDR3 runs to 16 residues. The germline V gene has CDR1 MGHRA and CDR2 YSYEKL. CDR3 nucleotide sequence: TGCGCCAGCAGCGATGGCGGCCGGGATCCTAACTATGGCTACACCTTC. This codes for CASSDGGRDPNYGYTF.

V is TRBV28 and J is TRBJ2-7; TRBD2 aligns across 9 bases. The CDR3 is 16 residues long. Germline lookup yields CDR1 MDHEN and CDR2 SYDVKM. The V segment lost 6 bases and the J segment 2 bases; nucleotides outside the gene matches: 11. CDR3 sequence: CASRRYASGTPYEQYF. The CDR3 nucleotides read TGTGCCAGCAGAAGGTATGCTAGCGGGACCCCCTACGAGCAGTACTTC.

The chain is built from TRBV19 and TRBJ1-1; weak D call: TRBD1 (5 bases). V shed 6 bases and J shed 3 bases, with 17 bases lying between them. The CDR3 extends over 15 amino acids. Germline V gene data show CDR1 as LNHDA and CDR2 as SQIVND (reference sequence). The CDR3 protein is CASRTFGGGDTEAFF. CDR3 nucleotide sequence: TGTGCCAGTAGGACCTTTGGGGGAGGGGACACTGAAGCTTTCTTT.

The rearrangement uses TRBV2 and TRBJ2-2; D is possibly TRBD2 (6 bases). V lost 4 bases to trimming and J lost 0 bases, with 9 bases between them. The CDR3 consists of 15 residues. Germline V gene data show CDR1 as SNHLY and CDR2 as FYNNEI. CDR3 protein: CASSVWTTNTGELFF. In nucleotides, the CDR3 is TGTGCCAGCAGTGTTTGGACTACGAACACCGGGGAGCTGTTTTTT.

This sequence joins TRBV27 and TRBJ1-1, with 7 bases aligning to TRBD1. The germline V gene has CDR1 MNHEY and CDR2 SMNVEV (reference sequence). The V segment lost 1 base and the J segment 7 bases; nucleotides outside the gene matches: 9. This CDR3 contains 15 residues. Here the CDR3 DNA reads TGTGCCAGCAGTTTATATTTAGACAGGGAAGATGAAGCTTTCTTT. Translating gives CASSLYLDREDEAFF.

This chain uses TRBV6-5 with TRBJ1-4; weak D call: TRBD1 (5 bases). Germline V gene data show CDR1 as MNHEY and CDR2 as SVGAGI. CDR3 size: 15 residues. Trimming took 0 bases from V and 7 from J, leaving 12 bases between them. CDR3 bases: TGTGCCAGCAGTTACTCGAAGGGGCAGGGTGAAAAACTGTTTTTT. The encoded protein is CASSYSKGQGEKLFF.

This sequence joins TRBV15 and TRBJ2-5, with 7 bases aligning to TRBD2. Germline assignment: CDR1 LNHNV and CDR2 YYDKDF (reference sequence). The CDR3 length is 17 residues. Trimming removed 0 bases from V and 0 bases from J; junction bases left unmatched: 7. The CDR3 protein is CATSRDSGAGNQETQYF. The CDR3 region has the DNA TGTGCCACCAGCAGAGATTCGGGAGCGGGGAACCAAGAGACCCAGTACTTC.

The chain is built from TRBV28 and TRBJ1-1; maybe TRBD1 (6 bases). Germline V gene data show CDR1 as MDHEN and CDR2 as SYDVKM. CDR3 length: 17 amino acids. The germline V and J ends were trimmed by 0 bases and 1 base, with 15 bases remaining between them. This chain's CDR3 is CASSLWVGDTGNTEAFF. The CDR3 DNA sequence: TGTGCCAGCAGTTTATGGGTCGGGGACACTGGGAACACTGAAGCTTTCTTT. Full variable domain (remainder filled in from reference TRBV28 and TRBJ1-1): DVKVTQSSRYLVKRTGEKVFLECVQDMDHENMFWYRQDPGLGLRLIYFSYDVKMKEKGDIPEGYSVSREKKERFSLILESASTNQTSMYLCASSLWVGDTGNTEAFFGQGTRLTVV.

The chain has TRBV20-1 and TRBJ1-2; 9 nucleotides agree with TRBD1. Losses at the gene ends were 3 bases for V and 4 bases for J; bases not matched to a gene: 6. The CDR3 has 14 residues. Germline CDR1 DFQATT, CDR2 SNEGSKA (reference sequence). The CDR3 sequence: CSASTGGSGYGYTF. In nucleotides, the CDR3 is TGCAGTGCTAGTACAGGGGGCTCTGGCTATGGCTACACCTTC.

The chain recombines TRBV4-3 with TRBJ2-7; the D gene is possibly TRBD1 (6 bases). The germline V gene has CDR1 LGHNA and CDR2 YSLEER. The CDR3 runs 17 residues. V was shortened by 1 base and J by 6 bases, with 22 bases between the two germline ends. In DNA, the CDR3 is TGCGCCAGCAGCCAAGTAATATTGGGGGCAGGCACCGGCGAGCAGTACTTC. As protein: CASSQVILGAGTGEQYF.

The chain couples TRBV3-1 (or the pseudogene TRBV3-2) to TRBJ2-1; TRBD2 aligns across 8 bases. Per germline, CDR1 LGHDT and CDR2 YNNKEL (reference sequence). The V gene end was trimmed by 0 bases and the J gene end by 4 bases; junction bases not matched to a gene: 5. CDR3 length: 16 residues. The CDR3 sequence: CASSQEEAGVYNEQFF. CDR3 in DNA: TGTGCCAGCAGCCAAGAAGAAGCGGGGGTGTACAATGAGCAGTTCTTC.